These T cell receptor beta chains were read from a single sample in a study of control samples from healthy donors and cancer patients. This table comes from immunoSEQ multiplex PCR, and its TCRdb copy is limited to in-frame clones, with some not included. The sample yields about 22,000 clones, 65% to 90% seen once. Sequenced input: PBMCs. The receptors originated from a man aged 60 to 75 with head and neck cancer. Each CDR3 is given without its conserved first and last residue. The order of the fields is V gene, CDR3 protein.

TRBV7-9 | ASSLGGPYGYT
TRBV2 | ASSALVTVDGYT
TRBV12-3/TRBV12-4 | ASSFDSNSPLH
TRBV5-1 | ASSSVGPGSESY
TRBV4-3 | ASSQSIGGPGYQPQH
TRBV12-3/TRBV12-4 | ASSFQRSGYT
TRBV6-1 | ASSEGRGRTYEQY
TRBV7-6 | ASSPDSYGYT
TRBV2 | ASSEEAPATNEKLF
TRBV9 | ASSEELQARGSTEAF